The following is a T cell receptor (beta chain) sequence with its context. Its antigen is not known. In the naive CD8 group, cells lacked CD45RO and were positively selected for CCR7, so terminally differentiated effector memory CD45RA+ cells were left out. Execution of the assay was at deep level. TCRdb keeps only in-frame clones here, not all; method: immunoSEQ multiplex PCR. The profile shows hundreds of thousands of clones, about 96% of them singletons. This sample is drawn from a study of shared clonotypes between healthy human individuals. Study details: The plates for each donor numbered three CD4 naive, three CD4 memory, two CD8 naive and one CD8 memory. Study-wide results and caveats: The generation probabilities recorded for non-shared clonotypes fell below those of clonotypes shared by all four donors. Rarefaction demonstrated incomplete sorted-subset sequencing despite large depth.

The V gene lost 3 bases and the J gene lost 5 bases, with 12 bases spanning the gap. The CDR3 totals 13 residues. Germline CDR1 is SGHNT and CDR2 is YYREEE (reference sequence). Sequencing input: naive CD8+ T cells sorted from blood. The receptor comes from a woman aged 25 to 39 in good health. The rearrangement joins TRBV5-4 to TRBJ2-7; maybe TRBD2 (6 bases). CDR3: CASSSPGEDEQYF. The CDR3 region has the DNA TGTGCCAGCAGCTCCCCGGGAGAGGACGAGCAGTACTTC.